This passage covers 28 T cell receptor beta chains from one sample sequenced in a study of blood T cell repertoires in COVID-19. TCRdb's table, derived via immunoSEQ multiplex PCR, lists solely in-frame clones and lacks some. The table has 150,000 to 200,000 clones, 86% seen once. Sequencing was carried out using PBMCs or T cells enriched from blood (not recorded which). All receptors derive from a woman in her twenties or thirties who had recovered from COVID-19.

The chain is built from TRBV7-9 and TRBJ2-2; the match to TRBD2 covers 8 bases. The CDR3 runs 15 residues. Trimming took 6 bases from V and 4 from J; bases not matched to a gene: 7. Germline V CDR1 and CDR2: SEHNR, FQNEAQ (reference sequence). CDR3: CASREGLAGTGELFF. CDR3 DNA sequence: TGTGCCAGCAGGGAGGGTCTAGCGGGCACCGGGGAGCTGTTTTTT. The variable domain in full, completed from reference TRBV7-9 and TRBJ2-2, reads DTGVSQNPRHKITKRGQNVTFRCDPISEHNRLYWYRQTLGQGPEFLTYFQNEAQLEKSRLLSDRFSAERPKGSFSTLEIQRTEQGDSAMYLCASREGLAGTGELFFGEGSRLTVL.

The chain combines TRBV15 with TRBJ1-1; D ambiguous. Germline lookup yields CDR1 LNHNV and CDR2 YYDKDF (reference sequence). The CDR3 totals 13 residues. Trimming cost V 2 bases and J 0 bases, with 4 bases left between them. The CDR3 nucleotides read TGTGCCACCAGCAGACCAGTGAACACTGAAGCTTTCTTT. As protein: CATSRPVNTEAFF.

The genes are TRBV2 and TRBJ1-1; weak D call: TRBD1 (6 bases). V was trimmed by 5 bases and J by 4 bases, leaving 20 bases between them. Germline CDR1 SNHLY, CDR2 FYNNEI. The CDR3 totals 16 residues. The CDR3 loop is CASSPEGGDWGTEAFF. The CDR3 DNA reads TGTGCCAGCAGTCCGGAGGGGGGGGATTGGGGCACTGAAGCTTTCTTT.

V gene TRBV4-1 combines with J gene TRBJ2-1, with 12 bases fitting TRBD2. Losses at the gene ends were 4 bases for V and 4 bases for J; bases not matched to a gene: 5. The CDR3 loop spans 16 amino acids. Germline CDR1 reads MGHRA; CDR2 reads YSYEKL. The CDR3 here is CASSPRLAGVYNEQFF. Here the CDR3 DNA reads TGCGCCAGCAGCCCCAGACTAGCGGGAGTATACAATGAGCAGTTCTTC.

The genes are TRBV27 and TRBJ2-2; the match to TRBD2 covers 8 bases. J was trimmed by 2 bases and V by 3 bases; bases with no gene match: 8. The CDR3 is 17 residues long. Germline loops: CDR1 MNHEY, CDR2 SMNVEV (reference sequence). Here the CDR3 reads CASSFLISGTNTGELFF. In nucleotides, the CDR3 is TGTGCCAGCAGTTTTTTGATTAGCGGGACCAACACCGGGGAGCTGTTTTTT.

The chain recombines TRBV9 with TRBJ1-2; 7 positions match TRBD1. The CDR3 has 16 amino acids. V lost 3 bases and J lost 2; bases outside the gene matches: 10. From germline, CDR1 is SGDLS and CDR2 YYNGEE. DNA of the CDR3: TGTGCCAGCAGCGAACAAGTAGGGACAGCCAACTATGGCTACACCTTC. Its translation is CASSEQVGTANYGYTF.

V gene TRBV18 combines with J gene TRBJ1-3, with D uncertain. Germline assignment: CDR1 KGHSH and CDR2 LQKENI. This CDR3 comprises 15 residues. The V and J ends lost 4 bases and 0 bases respectively, with 10 bases between them. The DNA for the CDR3 is TGTGCCAGCTCACGCGACTTAGGCTCTGGAAACACCATATATTTT. Translating gives CASSRDLGSGNTIYF.

This chain connects TRBV11-2 to TRBJ2-7; no clear D. Germline lookup yields CDR1 SGHAT and CDR2 FQNNGV. This CDR3 region has 14 residues. The V gene lost 5 bases and the J gene lost 3 bases, with 14 bases spanning the gap. This CDR3 is CASSPSSGGYEQYF. The CDR3 DNA sequence: TGTGCCAGCAGCCCAAGTTCTGGCGGCTACGAGCAGTACTTC.

This chain uses TRBV3-1 (or the pseudogene TRBV3-2) with TRBJ2-5; 9 bases agree with TRBD2. Trimming removed 4 bases from V and 1 base from J; junction bases left unmatched: 13. This CDR3 spans 18 amino acids. The germline V gene encodes CDR1 LGHDT and CDR2 YNNKEL (reference sequence). The CDR3 protein is CASSPTLGLAGLQETQYF. CDR3 bases: TGTGCCAGCAGCCCGACCCTTGGCCTAGCGGGACTCCAAGAGACCCAGTACTTC.

V gene TRBV7-9 combines with J gene TRBJ2-1, with 15 bases lining up with TRBD2. After removal of 1 base from V and 7 bases from J, the junction contained 2 bases not matched to a gene. The germline V gene encodes CDR1 SEHNR and CDR2 FQNEAQ (reference sequence). This CDR3 contains 16 residues. CDR3 amino acids: CASSLVGTSGRNEQFF. Here the CDR3 DNA reads TGTGCCAGCAGCTTAGTAGGGACTAGCGGGAGGAATGAGCAGTTCTTC.

The J gene is TRBJ2-7, the V gene TRBV27; 7 positions agree with TRBD2. After removal of 6 bases from V and 2 bases from J, the junction contained 19 bases not matched to a gene. This CDR3 has 18 amino acids. Germline V gene sequence: CDR1 MNHEY, CDR2 SMNVEV (reference sequence). The CDR3 DNA reads TGTGCCAGCAGAAGCCAGGGTCCTCCCCTCGGACTAGCCTACGAGCAGTACTTC. Translating gives CASRSQGPPLGLAYEQYF.

The rearrangement links TRBV28 to TRBJ2-6; 7 nucleotides match TRBD1. Germline CDR1 reads MDHEN; CDR2 reads SYDVKM. The CDR3 loop spans 17 amino acids. Trimming at V came to 3 bases and at J to 5 bases, leaving 10 bases not matched to a gene. CDR3 sequence reads: CASSFRGLGVWANVLTF. CDR3 sequence (DNA): TGTGCCAGCAGTTTTAGGGGGCTCGGGGTTTGGGCCAACGTCCTGACTTTC.

The rearrangement uses TRBV5-1 and TRBJ2-7; TRBD1 might be the D (7 bases). V dropped 0 bases and J dropped 6 bases, with 13 bases sitting between them. The length of the CDR3 is 14 residues. Germline-derived CDR1 and CDR2 are SGHRS and YFSETQ. In DNA, the CDR3 is TGCGCCAGCAGCTTGGCCAGGCAGGGGGGCGAGCAGTACTTC. Protein product: CASSLARQGGEQYF.

This chain connects TRBV7-5 to TRBJ1-4. TRBV7-5 is a pseudogene. This CDR3 comprises 17 residues. The chain's CDR3 is CARSLVPPGSSNEKLFF. For the CDR3, the DNA is TGTGCCAGAAGCTTAGTACCTCCCGGGTCCTCAAATGAAAAACTGTTTTTT.

CDR3 nucleotide sequence: TGTGCCAGCAGCCAAGAAGAATTAGCGGGAGCAAATGAGCAGTTCTTC. Protein product: CASSQEELAGANEQFF. The chain is built from TRBV3-1 (or the pseudogene TRBV3-2) and TRBJ2-1; 9 nucleotides match TRBD2. CDR1 is LGHDT and CDR2 is YNNKEL in the germline V gene (reference sequence). Losses at the gene ends were 0 bases for V and 7 bases for J; bases not matched to a gene: 7. This CDR3 contains 16 residues.

The V and J genes are TRBV10-3 and TRBJ2-1; D perhaps matches TRBD2 (6 bases). The germline V gene encodes CDR1 ENHRY and CDR2 SYGVKD. The CDR3 has 16 amino acids. V gave up 3 bases and J gave up 8 bases, with 20 bases separating them. The CDR3 loop reads CAISDSDGGWGDEQFF. As DNA, the CDR3 is TGTGCCATCAGTGACTCGGACGGAGGGTGGGGGGATGAGCAGTTCTTC.

The chain combines TRBV11-3 with TRBJ2-7; tentatively, D is TRBD1 (5 bases). The germline V gene has CDR1 SGHNT and CDR2 YENEEA. The V end lost 3 bases, the J end lost 1 base, and 19 bases lay between the germline ends. CDR3 size: 17 residues. CDR3 DNA: TGTGCCAGCAGCTTTAGGAGTGGGCAGGGCTATTCCTACGAGCAGTACTTC. This sequence encodes CASSFRSGQGYSYEQYF.

This rearrangement joins TRBV19 to TRBJ1-2; TRBD1 matches 9 bases. CDR3 size: 15 residues. J gave up 7 bases and V 7 bases, and 13 bases lay outside the gene matches. Germline CDR1 and CDR2: LNHDA and SQIVND (reference sequence). CDR3 DNA: TGTGCCAGTACCCCCCGGGACAGGGACTCAACTGGCTACACCTTC. This gives the protein CASTPRDRDSTGYTF.

This clone was counted a few times. CDR3 sequence reads: CASSLDGQGAGGNTIYF. CDR3 bases: TGTGCCAGCAGCTTGGACGGACAGGGGGCAGGTGGAAACACCATATATTTT. The chain carries TRBV5-4 and TRBJ1-3; 11 nucleotides agree with TRBD1. This CDR3 region has 17 residues. The germline gives CDR1 SGHNT, CDR2 YYREEE (reference sequence). With V trimmed by 0 bases and J by 3 bases, 5 bases remained unmatched.

This clone was recorded once. CDR3 sequence reads: CASSLVSSSGSYNEQFF. As DNA, the CDR3 is TGTGCCAGCAGCTTAGTCTCTAGCAGCGGCTCCTACAATGAGCAGTTCTTC. V gene TRBV11-3 combines with J gene TRBJ2-1; possibly TRBD2 for D (5 bases). The CDR3 covers 17 residues. CDR1 is SGHNT and CDR2 is YENEEA in the germline V gene. Trimming stripped 1 base from V and 0 bases from J, with 13 bases between.

This clone has more than one count but fewer than ten. The genes are TRBV6-4 and TRBJ1-5; D perhaps matches TRBD1 (5 bases). CDR1 is MRHNA and CDR2 is SNTAGT in the germline V gene. This CDR3 is 13 amino acids long. V was pared by 9 bases and J by 6 bases, with 15 bases between. The CDR3 protein is CASGTGETQPQHF. DNA of the CDR3: TGTGCCAGTGGGACGGGGGAAACTCAGCCCCAGCATTTT.

This chain links TRBV24-1 with TRBJ2-7; D not resolved. This CDR3 has 15 amino acids. The V gene lost 3 bases and the J gene lost 2 bases, with 13 bases spanning the gap. Germline CDR1 and CDR2: KGHDR and SFDVKD. CDR3 in amino acids: CATSDTRSSTYEQYF. CDR3 coding DNA: TGTGCCACCAGTGATACGCGGAGTTCTACCTACGAGCAGTACTTC.

The CDR3 region is CASSLTPNTEAFF. The CDR3 region has the DNA TGTGCCAGCAGCTTGACACCGAACACTGAAGCTTTCTTT. The chain is built from TRBV11-3 and TRBJ1-1; D remains ambiguous. This CDR3 has 13 residues. Per the germline V gene, CDR1 is SGHNT and CDR2 is YENEEA. V gave up 3 bases and J gave up 1 base, with 6 bases separating them.

V and J are TRBV7-9 and TRBJ2-1, with unresolved D. The length of the CDR3 is 13 residues. Germline assignment: CDR1 SEHNR and CDR2 FQNEAQ (reference sequence). V was pared by 1 base and J by 8 bases, with 9 bases between. The DNA for the CDR3 is TGTGCCAGCAGCTTAGGTAGCCCCTATGAGCAGTTCTTC. This translates into CASSLGSPYEQFF.

The chain employs TRBV18 and TRBJ2-1; no firm D call. Trimming took off 3 bases at V and 2 bases at J, with 8 bases between the two ends. The germline gives CDR1 KGHSH, CDR2 LQKENI. This CDR3 is built from 14 residues. CDR3 loop: CASSPELTYNEQFF. The CDR3 nucleotides are TGTGCCAGCTCACCTGAACTAACCTACAATGAGCAGTTCTTC.

This clone was counted a few times. This chain links TRBV19 with TRBJ2-7, with D maybe TRBD2 (5 bases). The CDR3 contains 13 residues. In germline, CDR1 is LNHDA, CDR2 SQIVND (reference sequence). Trimming left V 6 bases short and J 4 bases short, with 13 bases between. For the CDR3, the DNA is TGTGCCAGTAGCGGCAGGTCGGGGTACGAGCAGTACTTC. It codes for CASSGRSGYEQYF.

J is TRBJ1-2 and V is TRBV6-1, with 10 bases matching TRBD1. The CDR3 is 16 residues long. Looked up from germline, CDR1 is MNHNS and CDR2 is SASEGT. V shed 4 bases, J shed 3 bases, and the junction held 8 bases outside the gene matches. CDR3 nucleotides: TGTGCCAGCAGTGGACAGGGGGCGCGAGAAGACTATGGCTACACCTTC. Amino acid sequence: CASSGQGAREDYGYTF.

The rearrangement links TRBV6-1 to TRBJ1-5; 7 nucleotides align to TRBD1. V gave up 2 bases and J gave up 3 bases; unmatched junction bases: 4. Germline assignment: CDR1 MNHNS and CDR2 SASEGT. CDR3 length equals 15 residues. CDR3 amino acids: CASSETGANNQPQHF. In nucleotides, the CDR3 is TGTGCCAGCAGTGAAACAGGGGCAAACAATCAGCCCCAGCATTTT.